What follows describes a single TCR beta chain. This clone was recorded once. Its antigen has not been determined. Base qualities are missing; no much larger clone stands one base away. This sample was taken from a study of OX40 agonist ivuxolimab in advanced cancers. Looking at the study overall: Ivuxolimab, which targeted the costimulatory receptor OX40 (CD134), was an agonistic, fully human IgG2 monoclonal antibody. Intravenous ivuxolimab was administered to patients every 2 weeks at six dose levels: 0.01, 0.1, 0.3, 1.5, 3 and 10 mg/kg. Among the roughly 50 dose-escalation patients, 19 had hepatocellular carcinoma, 15 or so melanoma, 9 renal cell carcinoma and 9 head and neck cancer. The dose-escalation cohort was roughly 87% male with a mean age of roughly 60 years, ranging from roughly 20 to 80. Prior anti-PD-1, anti-PD-L1 or anti-CTLA-4 therapy was permitted, and checkpoint inhibitors had been received by about two fifths of dose-escalation patients. Partial responses were achieved by three dose-escalation patients, of whom one had hepatocellular carcinoma and two had cutaneous melanoma. Peripheral TCRbeta sequencing aimed to test whether ivuxolimab altered TCR sequence diversity and caused clonal T-cell expansion. The paper describes the monotherapy dose-escalation part (N of about 52 patients) of the phase I trial of ivuxolimab. Overall results and qualifications from the work: Antigen specificity was not determined for the clonally expanded peripheral T cells. After ivuxolimab, expanded clones were on average more numerous among CD8+ T cells than among CD4+ T cells. Low levels of normalized T-cell clonal expansion were also seen in some patients who did not respond. At doses of 0.1 to 3.0 mg/kg, clonal expansion of both CD4+ and CD8+ T cells in blood was seen between baseline and week 6. In the 0.1-3.0 mg/kg groups, partial responders were among the patients with the lowest normalized peripheral clonal expansion, particularly in CD8+ T cells.

For sequencing of the TCRbeta CDR3 region, genomic DNA was extracted from the sorted cells. The immunoSEQ Assay was used for sequencing of TCRbeta CDR3 regions. The clones in this table, taken by TCRdb from immuneACCESS, are in-frame only. Not every clone is retained; where verified, under half of the shortfall comes from an unresolved V gene, and the cause of the rest is unknown. In all, the sample holds about 86,000 clones, and around 90% of those were seen once. The ten most abundant clones make up approximately 1.5% of the sample. Based on the germline V gene, the CDR1 and CDR2 sequences are LGHNA and YSLEER. V loses 1 base, J loses 3 bases, and the germline ends lie 13 bases apart. The CDR3 spans 16 residues, from the cysteine through the phenylalanine. The sequence is cut down to CDR3 DNA, 48 bases in frame from base 1. The trial excluded patients who had a history of autoimmune disease or were on systemic immunosuppression. Peripheral blood for TCR sequencing was collected from all dose cohorts at baseline, on cycle 4 day 1, and on cycle 7 day 1. Samples were obtained from an open-label, multicenter, first-in-human phase I dose-escalation trial of ivuxolimab. Adults with locally advanced or metastatic head and neck squamous cell, hepatocellular, melanoma or renal cell carcinoma were enrolled in the trial. Before TCR sequencing, CD4+ and CD8+ T cells were separately sorted from peripheral blood.

The chain is encoded by TRBV4-3 joined to TRBJ1-5; perhaps TRBD1 is the D gene, with 6 bases matching. The sequence came from an adult with an advanced solid tumor such as melanoma, head and neck, liver or kidney cancer. The source material was CD4+ or CD8+ T cells sorted from blood, sampled in a trial of the OX40 agonist ivuxolimab. The DNA sequence is given as TGCGCCAGCAGCCAAGCATTAGGACAGCTCAATCAGCCCCAGCATTTT. Translated, this gives CASSQALGQLNQPQHF.